This entry lists 9 T cell receptor beta chains sequenced from one sample in a study of blood T cell repertoires in COVID-19 (dated by TCRdb to 2020 to 2022). The method was the immunoSEQ multiplex PCR assay. TCRdb limited this immuneACCESS table to in-frame rearrangements with V and J called. A share of clones is missing; checked studies link under half to unresolved V genes, and the rest is unexplained. The sample records about 320,000 clones, about 90% of which are singletons. In total, the top ten clones hold around 5.9% of the sample. Sequenced: PBMCs or T cells enriched from blood (not recorded which). The receptors were gathered from a woman aged 25 to 39 who had recovered from COVID-19.

DNA for the CDR3: TGTGCCAGCAGCCCCCGGGTAGCGGGAAATGAGCAGTTCTTC. Residues: CASSPRVAGNEQFF. The chain combines TRBV5-4 with TRBJ2-1; TRBD2 agrees at 8 bases. The CDR3 covers 14 residues. CDR1 is SGHNT and CDR2 is YYREEE in the germline V gene (reference sequence). V lost 4 bases to trimming and J lost 7 bases; unmatched junction nucleotides: 7.

The chain has TRBV27 and TRBJ1-2; tentatively, D is TRBD1 (5 bases). V lost 4 bases, J lost 4 bases, and 10 bases lay in between. Germline-derived CDR1 and CDR2 are MNHEY and SMNVEV (reference sequence). The CDR3 is 13 amino acids. The chain's CDR3 is CASSYRQSYGYTF. In DNA, the CDR3 is TGTGCCAGCAGTTATCGACAGTCCTATGGCTACACCTTC.

V gene TRBV19 combines with J gene TRBJ2-7, with D tentatively TRBD2 (6 bases). There are 16 residues in the CDR3. The ends were cut back, 6 bases at V and 1 base at J, with 19 bases in the middle. Germline V gene sequence: CDR1 LNHDA, CDR2 SQIVND (reference sequence). CDR3 sequence (DNA): TGTGCCAGTAGCACCCCCCTTAGGAGGGATTCCTACGAGCAGTACTTC. Protein product: CASSTPLRRDSYEQYF. Variable domain in full (rest from reference TRBV19 and TRBJ2-7): DGGITQSPKYLFRKEGQNVTLSCEQNLNHDAMYWYRQDPGQGLRLIYYSQIVNDFQKGDIAEGYSVSREKKESFPLTVTSAQKNPTAFYLCASSTPLRRDSYEQYFGPGTRLTVT.

The chain is built from TRBV15 and TRBJ1-3, with TRBD1 identical over 8 bases. J lost 9 bases, V lost 0 bases, and 13 bases had no gene match. CDR3 length equals 17 residues. In germline, CDR1 is LNHNV, CDR2 YYDKDF (reference sequence). This CDR3 reads CATSRDPLGQGLGTIYF. The DNA of the CDR3 is TGTGCCACCAGCAGAGATCCCCTTGGACAGGGTCTAGGCACCATATATTTT.

The chain combines TRBV15 with TRBJ1-5; 11 nucleotides line up with TRBD1. This CDR3 is built from 16 residues. V shed 0 bases, J shed 8 bases, and the junction held 6 bases outside the gene matches. The germline gives CDR1 LNHNV, CDR2 YYDKDF (reference sequence). As DNA, the CDR3 is TGTGCCACCAGCAGAGATCGCCGGGACAGGGGGAAGCCCCAGCATTTT. This codes for CATSRDRRDRGKPQHF. Full variable domain (rest looked up from reference TRBV15 and TRBJ1-5): DAMVIQNPRYQVTQFGKPVTLSCSQTLNHNVMYWYQQKSSQAPKLLFHYYDKDFNNEADTPDNFQSRRPNTSFCFLDIRSPGLGDTAMYLCATSRDRRDRGKPQHFGDGTRLSIL.

The V call is TRBV6-5, the J call TRBJ2-1, with TRBD2 identical over 10 bases. From germline, CDR1 is MNHEY and CDR2 SVGAGI. The CDR3 extends over 14 amino acids. V shed 7 bases, J shed 4 bases, and the junction held 4 bases outside the gene matches. Written as DNA, the CDR3 is TGTGCCAGCAACAAAGCGGGGGGGTACAATGAGCAGTTCTTC. Translated: CASNKAGGYNEQFF.

This chain's CDR3 is CASSAGQTFSYEQYF. In DNA, the CDR3 is TGTGCCAGCAGCGCAGGACAGACGTTCTCCTACGAGCAGTACTTC. The J gene is TRBJ2-7, the V gene TRBV9, with D perhaps TRBD1 (6 bases). V lost 3 bases and J 0 bases, leaving 13 bases between the germline ends. The CDR3 length is 15 residues. CDR1 is SGDLS, CDR2 YYNGEE, per germline.

The chain is built from TRBV9 and TRBJ1-6, with D unresolved. Looked up from germline, CDR1 is SGDLS and CDR2 is YYNGEE. V lost 0 bases to trimming and J lost 8 bases, with 9 bases between them. CDR3 length: 14 amino acids. CDR3 nucleotides: TGTGCCAGCAGCGTAGACGGGGTGGATTCACCCCTCCACTTT. This encodes CASSVDGVDSPLHF. Filled out from reference TRBV9 and TRBJ1-6, the complete variable domain reads DSGVTQTPKHLITATGQRVTLRCSPRSGDLSVYWYQQSLDQGLQFLIQYYNGEERAKGNILERFSAQQFPDLHSELNLSSLELGDSALYFCASSVDGVDSPLHFGNGTRLTVT.

The chain carries TRBV19 and TRBJ1-5, with a weak D call TRBD1 (6 bases). This CDR3 is 15 amino acids long. Between the trimmed V and J ends, which lost 4 bases and 1 base, there was a span of 11 bases. Germline V gives CDR1 LNHDA, CDR2 SQIVND (reference sequence). CDR3 nucleotides: TGTGCCAGTAGTACGTTCACAGGGAGCAATCAGCCCCAGCATTTT. Protein sequence: CASSTFTGSNQPQHF.